Below, 12 T cell receptor beta chains from the same sample are listed, as sequenced in a study of control samples from healthy donors and cancer patients. This table comes from immunoSEQ multiplex PCR, and its TCRdb copy is limited to in-frame clones, with some not included. The sample yields 150,000 to 200,000 clones, around 87% seen once. Sequencing was carried out using blood. The source of these receptors is a woman in her forties or fifties in good health.

This CDR3 reads CASRSVGSSSYNSPLHF. CDR3 sequence (DNA): TGTGCCAGCCGATCCGTTGGGTCTAGCTCCTATAATTCACCCCTCCACTTT. The chain combines TRBV7-8 with TRBJ1-6; D unresolved. The CDR3 loop spans 17 amino acids. Between the trimmed V and J ends, which lost 8 bases and 0 bases, there was a span of 17 bases. The germline CDR1 and CDR2 sequences are SGHVS and FQNEAQ.

The chain couples TRBV6-5 to TRBJ2-3; the match to TRBD2 covers 13 bases. J was trimmed by 7 bases and V by 6 bases; bases with no gene match: 7. Germline assignment: CDR1 MNHEY and CDR2 SVGAGI. The CDR3 loop spans 15 amino acids. The CDR3: CASSPTSGGVNTQYF. The CDR3 region has the DNA TGTGCCAGCAGCCCCACTAGCGGGGGGGTCAATACGCAGTATTTT.

The chain uses TRBV6-6 and TRBJ1-5; TRBD1 matches 8 bases. The germline V gene encodes CDR1 MNHNY and CDR2 SVGAGI (reference sequence). The CDR3 has 15 residues. Germline trimming cut 5 bases from V and 7 bases from J; bases unmatched to any gene: 10. The CDR3 nucleotides read TGTGCCAGCAGTCCGGACAGGGAGTACGAACAGCCCCAGCATTTT. Encoded protein: CASSPDREYEQPQHF.

The chain combines TRBV28 with TRBJ2-5, with unresolved D. From germline, CDR1 is MDHEN and CDR2 SYDVKM. This CDR3 spans 15 amino acids. V shed 6 bases and J shed 1 base, with 15 bases lying between them. CDR3 loop: CASSLRGRIQETQYF. In DNA, the CDR3 is TGTGCCAGCAGCCTCCGAGGACGGATCCAAGAGACCCAGTACTTC.

This chain connects TRBV5-4 to TRBJ2-5; D unresolved. Germline V gene sequence: CDR1 SGHNT, CDR2 YYREEE (reference sequence). V lost 4 bases, J lost 4 bases, and 11 bases lay in between. The CDR3 is 13 amino acids. The CDR3 spells CASSLQGSETQYF. CDR3 DNA sequence: TGTGCCAGCAGCCTCCAAGGCTCAGAGACCCAGTACTTC. Complete variable domain (other parts from reference TRBV5-4 and TRBJ2-5): ETGVTQSPTHLIKTRGQQVTLRCSSQSGHNTVSWYQQALGQGPQFIFQYYREEENGRGNFPPRFSGLQFPNYSSELNVNALELDDSALYLCASSLQGSETQYFGPGTRLLVL.

This sequence joins TRBV5-6 and TRBJ1-2; the D gene is possibly TRBD1 (5 bases). Deletions cut 0 bases from V and 8 bases from J, with 14 bases between. The CDR3 runs 14 residues. Germline V gives CDR1 SGHDT, CDR2 YYEEEE. CDR3 coding DNA: TGTGCCAGCAGCTTGGAAGGGGTTGGAAAAGGCTACACCTTC. Amino acid sequence: CASSLEGVGKGYTF.

This sequence joins TRBV18 and TRBJ2-7; D is unclear. The CDR3 has 11 amino acids. Germline V CDR1 and CDR2: KGHSH, LQKENI. Between the trimmed V and J ends, which lost 5 bases and 7 bases, there was a span of 9 bases. CDR3: CASSNPSEQYF. CDR3 nucleotide sequence: TGTGCCAGCTCAAACCCTTCGGAGCAGTACTTC.

V gene TRBV7-6 combines with J gene TRBJ2-5; 11 nucleotides agree with TRBD2. Germline-derived CDR1 and CDR2 are SGHVS and FNYEAQ. The CDR3 is 16 amino acids. V lost 6 bases, J lost 1 base, and 7 bases stayed unmatched. The CDR3 protein is CASRSSGGTFQETQYF. CDR3 bases: TGTGCCAGCAGGTCTAGCGGGGGGACATTCCAAGAGACCCAGTACTTC.

The sample holds a few counts of this clone. This chain links TRBV6-5 with TRBJ2-1; perhaps TRBD2 as D (5 bases). The CDR3 covers 16 residues. V shed 2 bases and J shed 0 bases, with 11 bases lying between them. CDR1 MNHEY and CDR2 SVGAGI come from the germline V gene. CDR3 DNA: TGTGCCAGCAGTTACGCGAGCGGAACCTCCTACAATGAGCAGTTCTTC. It yields the protein CASSYASGTSYNEQFF.

This chain links TRBV6-6 with TRBJ1-2; a possible D gene is TRBD1 (5 bases). Per the germline V gene, CDR1 is MNHNY and CDR2 is SVGAGI (reference sequence). The V end was cut by 4 bases, the J end by 7 bases, with 13 bases between. CDR3 size: 13 residues. In DNA, the CDR3 is TGTGCCAGCAGTTTCGGCCAGGGCGGTGGCTACACCTTC. Protein product: CASSFGQGGGYTF.

CDR3 bases: TGTGCCAGTAGGGAGGTGGGCACAGATACGCAGTATTTT. Residues: CASREVGTDTQYF. The V and J genes are TRBV19 and TRBJ2-3; maybe TRBD2 (5 bases). V was trimmed by 6 bases and J by 1 base, leaving 8 bases between them. The CDR3 covers 13 residues. Germline-derived CDR1 and CDR2 are LNHDA and SQIVND (reference sequence).

The chain employs TRBV7-2 and TRBJ1-3; perhaps TRBD1 as D (5 bases). CDR1 SGHTA and CDR2 FQGNSA come from the germline V gene. The CDR3 totals 14 residues. V gave up 1 base and J gave up 4 bases, with 8 bases separating them. CDR3: CASSLVGDGNTIYF. CDR3 in DNA: TGTGCCAGCAGCTTAGTAGGGGACGGAAACACCATATATTTT.